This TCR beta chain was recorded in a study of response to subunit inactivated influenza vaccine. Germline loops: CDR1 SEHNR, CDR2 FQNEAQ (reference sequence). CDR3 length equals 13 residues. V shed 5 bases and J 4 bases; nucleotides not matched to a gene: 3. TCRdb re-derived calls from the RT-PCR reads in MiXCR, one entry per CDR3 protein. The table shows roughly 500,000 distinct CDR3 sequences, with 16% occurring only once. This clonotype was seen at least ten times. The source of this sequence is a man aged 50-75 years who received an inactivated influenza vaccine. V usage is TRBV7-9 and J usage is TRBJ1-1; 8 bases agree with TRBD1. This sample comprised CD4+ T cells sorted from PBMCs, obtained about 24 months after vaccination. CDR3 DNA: TGTGCCAGCAGCCTTGGACAGGGCACTGAAGCTTTCTTT. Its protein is CASSLGQGTEAFF.